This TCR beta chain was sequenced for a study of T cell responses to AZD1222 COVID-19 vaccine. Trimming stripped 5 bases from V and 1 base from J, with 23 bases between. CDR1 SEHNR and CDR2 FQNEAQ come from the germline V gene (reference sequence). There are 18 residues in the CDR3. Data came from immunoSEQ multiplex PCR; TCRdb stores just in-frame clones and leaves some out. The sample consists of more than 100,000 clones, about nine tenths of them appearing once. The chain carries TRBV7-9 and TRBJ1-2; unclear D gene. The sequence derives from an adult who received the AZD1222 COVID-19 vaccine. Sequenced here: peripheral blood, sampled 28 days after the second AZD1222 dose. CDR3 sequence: CASSGPRLVTAINYGYTF. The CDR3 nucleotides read TGTGCCAGCAGCGGCCCCCGCCTCGTCACAGCTATTAACTATGGCTACACCTTC.